This T cell receptor beta chain was observed in a study of long-term antiretroviral therapy in people with HIV. Investigators performed immunoSEQ version v3.0 at survey level. The table came from immunoSEQ multiplex PCR; TCRdb's copy has only in-frame clones and leaves some out. The profile covers roughly 30,000 clones, with 85% appearing a single time and roughly 9% taken by the ten largest. V lost 1 base and J lost 2, with 9 bases in between. The germline V gene encodes CDR1 MNHEY and CDR2 SMNVEV (reference sequence). The CDR3 totals 15 residues. There were roughly 0.9-11 million cryopreserved PBMC in the samples before DNA extraction. Comments on this clone: As yet, its antigen is unknown.

Study-level findings and limits: Patients on ART gained diversity, which nonetheless stayed below transplant donor controls. Pre-ART expanded TRB clones stayed dominant throughout, though often decreasing after ART.

The clonotype was recovered from a man aged 35-49 years with HIV. Sequencing used unsorted PBMCs, obtained 4.8 to 5 years after starting antiretroviral therapy. The rearrangement links TRBV27 to TRBJ1-5, with D possibly matching TRBD1 (5 bases). CDR3 sequence reads: CASSLFGAGNQPQHF. In nucleotides, the CDR3 is TGTGCCAGCAGTTTATTTGGGGCAGGCAATCAGCCCCAGCATTTT.